A selection of T cell receptor beta chains follows, all from one sample in a study of shared T cell receptors in the human thymus. Measured with immunoSEQ multiplex PCR; TCRdb has only the in-frame clones, and not every one. The sample gives about 660,000 clones, more than 75% of which show up once; approximately 0.0097% is in the top ten. This same sample was also part of a study on human thymus T cells.

The sample taken for sequencing was thymocytes. The source of these receptors is a boy under two years old with a congenital heart defect. Both conserved end residues are part of each CDR3. The order of the fields is D gene, clone size, J gene, V gene, CDR3 DNA, CDR3 protein. The D gene is left open where the match is weak. For some rows the clone size is stated as once, few or many, or as a class when expanded; others skip it.

D gene: -; clone size: -; J gene: TRBJ1-2; V gene: TRBV6-5; CDR3 DNA: TGTGCCAGCAGTTACTCTCTCAGGGGATACTATGGCTACACCTTC; CDR3 protein: CASSYSLRGYYGYTF
D gene: -; clone size: -; J gene: TRBJ2-3; V gene: TRBV5-6; CDR3 DNA: TGTGCCAGCAGCCCTATGGAGAAGGCTGCGCAGTATTTT; CDR3 protein: CASSPMEKAAQYF
D gene: -; clone size: -; J gene: TRBJ1-6; V gene: TRBV28; CDR3 DNA: TGTGCCAGCAACCTACCGGGACACGGACCTTCACCCCTCCACTTT; CDR3 protein: CASNLPGHGPSPLHF
D gene: -; clone size: -; J gene: TRBJ2-7; V gene: TRBV28; CDR3 DNA: TGTGCCAGCAGTTCCGAGTCGGACTTACACTACGAGCAGTACTTC; CDR3 protein: CASSSESDLHYEQYF
D gene: -; clone size: -; J gene: TRBJ1-1; V gene: TRBV5-6; CDR3 DNA: TGTGCCAGCAGCTTCCAGGGGGAAGCTTTCTTT; CDR3 protein: CASSFQGEAFF
D gene: TRBD2; clone size: -; J gene: TRBJ2-3; V gene: TRBV2; CDR3 DNA: TGTGCCAGCAGTTGGGGGGGGATCACAGATACGCAGTATTTT; CDR3 protein: CASSWGGITDTQYF
D gene: -; clone size: -; J gene: TRBJ2-2; V gene: TRBV4-3; CDR3 DNA: TGCGCCAGCAGCCAAGATTTGGTCCAGGGCGACACCGGGGAGCTGTTTTTT; CDR3 protein: CASSQDLVQGDTGELFF
D gene: TRBD2; clone size: -; J gene: TRBJ2-7; V gene: TRBV5-5; CDR3 DNA: TGTGCCAGCAGCGTGACTAGCGGGGATGACTACGAGCAGTACTTC; CDR3 protein: CASSVTSGDDYEQYF
D gene: TRBD1; clone size: -; J gene: TRBJ2-3; V gene: TRBV4-1; CDR3 DNA: TGCGCCAGCAGCCACCGACAGGGTAGGAGCACAGATACGCAGTATTTT; CDR3 protein: CASSHRQGRSTDTQYF
D gene: -; clone size: -; J gene: TRBJ1-5; V gene: TRBV28; CDR3 DNA: TGTGCCAGCAGTTTATCTAGCGACAATCAGCCCCAGCATTTT; CDR3 protein: CASSLSSDNQPQHF
D gene: TRBD1; clone size: -; J gene: TRBJ1-6; V gene: TRBV27; CDR3 DNA: TGTGCCAGCAGTAAGCAGGGGGCCAGGAGTTCACCCCTCCACTTT; CDR3 protein: CASSKQGARSSPLHF
D gene: -; clone size: -; J gene: TRBJ2-3; V gene: TRBV9; CDR3 DNA: TGTGCCAGCAGCGTAGCGGCGGGGGCTGGCACAGATACGCAGTATTTT; CDR3 protein: CASSVAAGAGTDTQYF
D gene: -; clone size: once; J gene: TRBJ2-4; V gene: TRBV27; CDR3 DNA: TGTGCCAGCAGTTTAGGGCCAGGGGTCGGAAACATTCAGTACTTC; CDR3 protein: CASSLGPGVGNIQYF
D gene: -; clone size: -; J gene: TRBJ1-6; V gene: TRBV4-2; CDR3 DNA: TGTGCCAGCAGCCAAGGGTGGGCCGGACACGATAATTCACCCCTCCACTTT; CDR3 protein: CASSQGWAGHDNSPLHF
D gene: TRBD1; clone size: -; J gene: TRBJ2-7; V gene: TRBV7-2; CDR3 DNA: TGTGCCAGCAGCCCAGCGACAGGGGGGTCGTCCTACGAGCAGTACTTC; CDR3 protein: CASSPATGGSSYEQYF
D gene: TRBD2; clone size: once; J gene: TRBJ2-7; V gene: TRBV27; CDR3 DNA: TGTGCCAGCAGTCCGCCCGGGACTAGCGGGGCCTACGAGCAGTACTTC; CDR3 protein: CASSPPGTSGAYEQYF
D gene: -; clone size: -; J gene: TRBJ2-1; V gene: TRBV9; CDR3 DNA: TGTGCCAGCAGCCCCTTGGAGCGTAGCTCCTACAATGAGCAGTTCTTC; CDR3 protein: CASSPLERSSYNEQFF
D gene: -; clone size: -; J gene: TRBJ2-3; V gene: TRBV4-3; CDR3 DNA: TGCGCCAGCAGCCCCCCAAGGGGGCTAGCGGGTTCTAGCACAGATACGCAGTATTTT; CDR3 protein: CASSPPRGLAGSSTDTQYF
D gene: TRBD1; clone size: -; J gene: TRBJ2-1; V gene: TRBV2; CDR3 DNA: TGTGCCAGCAGTCGGAGACAGGGTAACTCCTACAATGAGCAGTTCTTC; CDR3 protein: CASSRRQGNSYNEQFF
D gene: TRBD2; clone size: -; J gene: TRBJ2-1; V gene: TRBV27; CDR3 DNA: TGTGCCAGCAGTTTAGCGGGAGGGCCCCGTGAGCAGTTCTTC; CDR3 protein: CASSLAGGPREQFF
D gene: TRBD2; clone size: -; J gene: TRBJ2-3; V gene: TRBV4-3; CDR3 DNA: TGCGCCAGCAGCCAAGGGGGACTAGCGGGGGCGAGAGGCACAGATACGCAGTATTTT; CDR3 protein: CASSQGGLAGARGTDTQYF